These T cell receptor beta chains were read from a single sample in a study of T cell responses to AZD1222 COVID-19 vaccine. Assay used: immunoSEQ multiplex PCR; TCRdb lists only in-frame clones, some missing. The sample includes roughly 96,000 clones, approximately 87% of them seen just once. The sequenced sample was peripheral blood, obtained on day 0 of AZD1222 vaccination. These receptors originate from an adult in good health. The CDR3 runs from the conserved cysteine through the conserved F or W. The D gene is left open where the match is weak. Rows give clone size only sometimes, using once, few, many, or a class for an expanded clone.

cdr3_length | j_call | d_call | v_call | clone_size | cdr3_nt | cdr3_aa
12 | TRBJ1-2 | - | TRBV9 | - | TGTGCCAGCAGCTCCCGGGCGGATGGCTACACCTTC | CASSSRADGYTF
14 | TRBJ1-6 | TRBD1 | TRBV7-2 | - | TGTGCCAGCAGCCCAGGACAGGGGGGCTCACCCCTCCACTTT | CASSPGQGGSPLHF
15 | TRBJ2-7 | TRBD2 | TRBV5-6 | - | TGTGCCAGCAGCGGAGGGGGACTAGCTGCCTACGAGCAGTACTTC | CASSGGGLAAYEQYF
13 | TRBJ2-7 | TRBD2 | TRBV7-2 | - | TGTGCCAGCAGCTTCGCGGGAGAGTTCGAGCAGTACTTC | CASSFAGEFEQYF
14 | TRBJ2-3 | TRBD1 | TRBV27 | - | TGTGCCAGCAGTCCCGACAGGGTTCCAGATACGCAGTATTTT | CASSPDRVPDTQYF
14 | TRBJ2-1 | TRBD1 | TRBV9 | - | TGTGCCAGCAGCGTATTACAGGGGAACAATGAGCAGTTCTTC | CASSVLQGNNEQFF
15 | TRBJ1-5 | - | TRBV19 | once | TGTGCCAGTAGCATGGGCAGGGCTGGCAATCAGCCCCAGCATTTT | CASSMGRAGNQPQHF
13 | TRBJ2-3 | - | TRBV5-8 | - | TGTGCCAGCAGCTCCGCAGGGGGGGATACGCAGTATTTT | CASSSAGGDTQYF
16 | TRBJ2-3 | - | TRBV9 | - | TGTGCCAGCAGCCAGGACTGGACAGCTAGCACAGATACGCAGTATTTT | CASSQDWTASTDTQYF
19 | TRBJ2-7 | - | TRBV21-1 | - | TGTGCCAGCAGCAAAGTCCGGTTTCCTGAGGGACAGGTCATGATCCGGGCCGCCTTC | CASSKVRFPEGQVMIRAAF
16 | TRBJ1-3 | - | TRBV7-2 | once | TGTGCCAGCAGCTTAGATCCGGGACCTACTGGAAACACCATATATTTT | CASSLDPGPTGNTIYF
15 | TRBJ1-3 | - | TRBV5-6 | - | TGTGCCAGCAGCCCACGATACAGGGCAAGAAACACCATATATTTT | CASSPRYRARNTIYF
11 | TRBJ2-7 | - | TRBV14 | - | TGTGCCAGCAGCCAGGCCTACGAGCAGTACTTC | CASSQAYEQYF
12 | TRBJ1-2 | - | TRBV5-4 | - | TGTGCCAGCAGCTTGAGTAACTATGGCTACACCTTC | CASSLSNYGYTF
15 | TRBJ2-6 | - | TRBV7-7 | - | TGTGCTAGCAGCTTGTGGGCTTCAGGGGCCAACGTCCTGACTTTC | CASSLWASGANVLTF
17 | TRBJ1-5 | TRBD1 | TRBV7-9 | - | TGTGCCAGCGCGGAGCCCGGGACAGGGGATAGCAATCAGCCCCAGCATTTT | CASAEPGTGDSNQPQHF
17 | TRBJ2-1 | TRBD2 | TRBV9 | - | TGTGCCAGCAGCCTAATAAACCCGACTAGCTGGGACAATGAGCAGTTCTTC | CASSLINPTSWDNEQFF
12 | TRBJ2-5 | - | TRBV5-6 | - | TGTGCCAGCAGCCGACAGCAAGAGACCCAGTACTTC | CASSRQQETQYF
13 | TRBJ2-5 | - | TRBV7-9 | - | TGTGCCAGCAGCTTAACGTCCGGAGAGACCCAGTACTTC | CASSLTSGETQYF
16 | TRBJ1-2 | - | TRBV6-6 | - | TGTGCCAGCAGTTATCACCGGCAGGGTCGAAACTATGGCTACACCTTC | CASSYHRQGRNYGYTF
15 | TRBJ1-4 | - | TRBV28 | few | TGTGCCACCCTCCCCGGAGCGGCAACTAATGAAAAACTGTTTTTT | CATLPGAATNEKLFF
13 | TRBJ1-1 | - | TRBV12-5 | - | TGTGCTAGTGGTTTGGTAGGGGGAACTGAAGCTTTCTTT | CASGLVGGTEAFF
14 | TRBJ2-7 | - | TRBV11-1 | - | TGTGCCAGCAGCTTTGGGCAGGCCACCTACGAGCAGTACTTC | CASSFGQATYEQYF
15 | TRBJ2-7 | TRBD2 | TRBV7-9 | - | TGTGCCAGCAGCTTACAGGCGGGAGGGCCGCGAGAGCAGTACTTC | CASSLQAGGPREQYF